The 18 T cell receptor beta chains presented below share a single source sample, sequenced in a study of vaccination and CD4 T cells after COVID-19. The treatment here: approximately nine-day PBMC culture with coronavirus spike peptide pools or control peptides (ViraFEST assay). No antigen is known for these receptors. Cultured CD4+ T cell DNA underwent sequencing with the Oncomine TCR Beta short-read assay. Via MiXCR, TCRdb re-called the PCR reads, giving one row per CDR3 protein. The sample contains roughly 13,000 distinct CDR3 sequences, around 62% of which appear only once. Source material: CD4+ T cells from blood, cultured in vitro. The receptors were sampled from a human donor who had recovered from COVID-19.

The chain recombines TRBV6-1 with TRBJ2-2; 16 bases agree with TRBD2. The germline CDR1 and CDR2 sequences are MNHNS and SASEGT. J gave up 4 bases and V 5 bases, and 4 bases lay outside the gene matches. This CDR3 has 17 amino acids. CDR3 bases: TGTGCCAGCAGTAGGGGACTAGCGGGAGGGATCACCGGGGAGCTGTTTTTT. Translating it yields CASSRGLAGGITGELFF.

The genes are TRBV10-3 and TRBJ2-3; 9 nucleotides line up with TRBD2. Trimming at V came to 10 bases and at J to 9 bases, leaving 5 bases not matched to a gene. The CDR3 contains 11 residues. CDR1 is ENHRY, CDR2 SYGVKD, per germline. DNA of the CDR3: TGTGCCAGCTCCACTAGCGGGACGCAGTATTTT. Translation gives CASSTSGTQYF.

V usage is TRBV5-1 and J usage is TRBJ1-1; D not certain. This CDR3 comprises 15 residues. Germline values: CDR1 SGHRS, CDR2 YFSETQ. Trimming took off 0 bases at V and 1 base at J, with 10 bases between the two ends. CDR3 protein: CASSLVPRTNTEAFF. The CDR3 DNA reads TGCGCCAGCAGCTTGGTTCCGCGAACGAACACTGAAGCTTTCTTT.

V is TRBV27 and J is TRBJ1-4; maybe TRBD1 (6 bases). The CDR3 runs to 14 residues. Germline CDR1 reads MNHEY; CDR2 reads SMNVEV (reference sequence). Trimming stripped 1 base from V and 10 bases from J, with 13 bases between. CDR3 DNA sequence: TGTGCCAGCAGTTTATACCCCATGACAGGAAAACTGTTTTTT. This sequence encodes CASSLYPMTGKLFF.

V usage is TRBV7-8 and J usage is TRBJ2-7; D may be TRBD2 (5 bases). The germline gives CDR1 SGHVS, CDR2 FQNEAQ. The CDR3 loop spans 16 amino acids. Trimming cost V 5 bases and J 0 bases, with 17 bases left between them. CDR3 sequence reads: CASSGRGRATSYEQYF. The CDR3 DNA reads as TGTGCCAGCAGCGGCCGGGGAAGGGCGACCTCCTACGAGCAGTACTTC.

Only one count was recorded for this clonotype. The V gene is TRBV19, the J gene TRBJ1-4; D uncertain. Germline CDR1 LNHDA, CDR2 SQIVND (reference sequence). V lost 1 base and J 8 bases, leaving 5 bases between the germline ends. CDR3 size: 12 residues. The CDR3 is CASSIVGEKLFF. The CDR3, as DNA: TGTGCCAGTAGTATAGTGGGCGAAAAACTGTTTTTT.

The count of this clonotype is one. This chain joins TRBV28 and TRBJ2-3; maybe TRBD2 (6 bases). V shed 3 bases and J shed 8 bases, with 18 bases lying between them. CDR1 MDHEN and CDR2 SYDVKM come from the germline V gene. The CDR3 has 15 amino acids. CDR3 coding DNA: TGTGCCAGCAGTTTTTTCCGGGAGTTTGGTGGTACGCAGTATTTT. Translating it yields CASSFFREFGGTQYF.

The CDR3 sequence is CASRTSAQETQYF. In DNA, the CDR3 is TGTGCCAGCAGGACTAGCGCTCAAGAGACCCAGTACTTC. V gene TRBV27 combines with J gene TRBJ2-5; 8 bases align to TRBD2. The CDR3 is 13 residues long. Germline V gene lookup returns CDR1 MNHEY and CDR2 SMNVEV (reference sequence). V dropped 6 bases and J dropped 2; count of bases not matched to a gene: 2.

In its sample, this clonotype was seen a few times. The rearrangement joins TRBV19 to TRBJ2-5; 7 positions agree with TRBD2. V gave up 4 bases and J gave up 5 bases; unmatched junction bases: 10. CDR1 and CDR2 (germline): LNHDA, SQIVND (reference sequence). The CDR3 totals 15 residues. In DNA, the CDR3 is TGTGCCAGTAGTACCACGGGTTTCGGGGGGGAGACCCAGTACTTC. Translating gives CASSTTGFGGETQYF.

The sample holds a few counts of this clonotype. CDR3 nucleotide sequence: TGTGCCACCAGTGACCCAAAAGGGACTAGCGGGACCTACAATGAGCAGTTCTTC. It is translated as CATSDPKGTSGTYNEQFF. This chain uses TRBV24-1 with TRBJ2-1; TRBD2 matches 13 bases. CDR3 length equals 18 residues. J gave up 2 bases and V 4 bases, and 7 bases lay outside the gene matches. The germline V gene has CDR1 KGHDR and CDR2 SFDVKD.

This clonotype has just a few counts. The gene calls are TRBV6-2 or TRBV6-3 and TRBJ1-1; no firm D call. Deletions cut 5 bases from V and 3 bases from J, with 7 bases between. The CDR3 has 12 residues. CDR1 and CDR2 from the germline V gene are MNHEY and SVGEGT. The CDR3 nucleotides read TGTGCCAGCAGTCCCCAGTACACTGAAGCTTTCTTT. It yields the protein CASSPQYTEAFF.

The rearrangement uses TRBV15 and TRBJ2-3, with unresolved D. The CDR3 spans 13 residues. Germline CDR1 is LNHNV and CDR2 is YYDKDF (reference sequence). V was clipped by 1 base and J by 10 bases, with 12 bases between them. This CDR3 reads CATSRGPASSQYF. The CDR3 bases are TGTGCCACCAGCAGAGGACCCGCATCCTCGCAGTATTTT. Variable domain in full (rest from reference TRBV15 and TRBJ2-3): DAMVIQNPRYQVTQFGKPVTLSCSQTLNHNVMYWYQQKSSQAPKLLFHYYDKDFNNEADTPDNFQSRRPNTSFCFLDIRSPGLGDTAMYLCATSRGPASSQYFGPGTRLTVL.

This clonotype was seen a few times. This rearrangement joins TRBV20-1 to TRBJ2-5, with D unclear. V shed 7 bases and J shed 1 base, with 4 bases lying between them. There are 10 residues in the CDR3. Germline V lookup: CDR1 DFQATT, CDR2 SNEGSKA (reference sequence). CDR3 bases: TGCAGTGGGTCCCAAGAGACCCAGTACTTC. This codes for CSGSQETQYF.

The gene calls are TRBV6-1 and TRBJ2-2; a possible D gene is TRBD2 (6 bases). The CDR3 has 14 amino acids. The V end was cut by 6 bases, the J end by 4 bases, with 12 bases between. CDR1 and CDR2 from the germline V gene are MNHNS and SASEGT. The CDR3 loop is CASRWEEATGELFF. The CDR3, as DNA: TGTGCCAGCAGGTGGGAGGAAGCCACCGGGGAGCTGTTTTTT.

This chain links TRBV28 with TRBJ2-7; tentatively, D is TRBD1 (7 bases). V shed 5 bases and J shed 0 bases, with 20 bases lying between them. Per the germline V gene, CDR1 is MDHEN and CDR2 is SYDVKM. The CDR3 consists of 17 residues. Here the CDR3 reads CASSNPEGQKASYEQYF. CDR3 bases: TGTGCCAGCAGTAACCCGGAGGGACAGAAAGCCTCCTACGAGCAGTACTTC.

The chain joins TRBV20-1 to TRBJ2-3, with 7 positions matching TRBD1. Germline V gene sequence: CDR1 DFQATT, CDR2 SNEGSKA (reference sequence). The V and J ends lost 8 bases and 2 bases, in that order; junction bases with no gene match: 19. The CDR3 is 17 amino acids. CDR3 nucleotides: TGCAGTTTCGCCCGACCTCGGGGACAGAGAACCACAGATACGCAGTATTTT. It specifies CSFARPRGQRTTDTQYF.

This rearrangement joins TRBV20-1 to TRBJ2-7; D is undetermined. The V gene's germline CDR1 is DFQATT and CDR2 SNEGSKA (reference sequence). CDR3 size: 14 residues. V gave up 6 bases and J gave up 2 bases, with 17 bases separating them. The CDR3 bases are TGCAGTGCCACGGCTTTCGGCGGTGCCTACGAGCAGTACTTC. Translating it yields CSATAFGGAYEQYF.

V is TRBV19 and J is TRBJ2-2; TRBD2 aligns across 11 bases. The CDR3 has 15 residues. V lost 3 bases to trimming and J lost 4 bases; unmatched junction nucleotides: 1. CDR1 and CDR2 (germline): LNHDA, SQIVND (reference sequence). The CDR3 here is CASSISGRATGELFF. The DNA for the CDR3 is TGTGCCAGTAGTATTAGCGGGAGGGCCACCGGGGAGCTGTTTTTT.